The 30 T cell receptor beta chains below were found in one sample sequenced in a study of identical twins (dated by TCRdb to the mid-2010s). Library preparation employed 5' RACE. Instrument on record: Illumina HiSeq 2000. TCRdb reworked the public reads: Q25 trimming with fastp, MiXCR clone assembly, productive beta chains retained. CDR3 protein duplicates are merged, each entry listing the most common genes and DNA. Counted in this sample were 350,000 or so distinct CDR3 sequences; 9% to 15% of them appeared once. The ten largest clones take up 7.2% of the sample. These records were also assigned to another study, of yellow fever vaccine responses in identical twins.

Sequencing was done on a sample of CD8+ T cells sorted from blood. Source of these receptors: a woman under 30 in good health.

J is TRBJ2-3 and V is TRBV7-8, with 8 bases fitting TRBD2. V shed 2 bases, J shed 3 bases, and the junction held 7 bases outside the gene matches. The CDR3 totals 16 residues. Looked up from germline, CDR1 is SGHVS and CDR2 is FQNEAQ. Written as DNA, the CDR3 is TGTGCCAGCAGCTTATGGTATAGCGGGGAGACAGATACGCAGTATTTT. Protein: CASSLWYSGETDTQYF.

The CDR3 loop reads CASSSDSPYNEQFF. The CDR3, as DNA: TGTGCCAGCAGCTCCGACAGTCCCTACAATGAGCAGTTCTTC. V usage is TRBV13 and J usage is TRBJ2-1; D possibly corresponds to TRBD1 (5 bases). Per the germline V gene, CDR1 is PRHDT and CDR2 is FYEKMQ (reference sequence). Trimming left V 4 bases short and J 2 bases short, with 9 bases between. This CDR3 contains 14 residues.

This clonotype was seen repeatedly, ten times or more. The chain combines TRBV7-9 with TRBJ2-7, with D uncertain. Trimming took off 1 base at V and 0 bases at J, with 10 bases between the two ends. This CDR3 is 15 amino acids long. Per the germline V gene, CDR1 is SEHNR and CDR2 is FQNEAQ (reference sequence). The CDR3: CASSLGHSPSYEQYF. Here the CDR3 DNA reads TGTGCCAGCAGCTTAGGGCACTCCCCCTCCTACGAGCAGTACTTC. Drawing the rest from reference TRBV7-9 and TRBJ2-7, the complete variable domain is DTGVSQNPRHKITKRGQNVTFRCDPISEHNRLYWYRQTLGQGPEFLTYFQNEAQLEKSRLLSDRFSAERPKGSFSTLEIQRTEQGDSAMYLCASSLGHSPSYEQYFGPGTRLTVT.

The chain uses TRBV13 and TRBJ2-2; the D gene could be TRBD1 or TRBD2 (5 bases each). Germline V gene lookup returns CDR1 PRHDT and CDR2 FYEKMQ (reference sequence). The CDR3 runs to 15 residues. V lost 4 bases, J lost 3 bases, and 12 bases lay in between. This CDR3 reads CASSSGTHHTGELFF. The CDR3 DNA follows: TGTGCCAGCAGCTCCGGGACGCACCACACCGGGGAGCTGTTTTTT.

This clonotype was seen only a few times. V and J are TRBV18 and TRBJ1-2, with D tentatively TRBD1 (6 bases). Trimming pared 3 bases from V and 4 bases from J, leaving 15 bases between. Germline CDR1 and CDR2: KGHSH and LQKENI. CDR3 length equals 15 residues. The DNA of the CDR3 is TGTGCCAGCTCACCCCGGACAGCGAAAACCTATGGCTACACCTTC. It encodes CASSPRTAKTYGYTF. Looking up the rest from reference TRBV18 and TRBJ1-2 gives the full variable domain: NAGVMQNPRHLVRRRGQEARLRCSPMKGHSHVYWYRQLPEEGLKFMVYLQKENIIDESGMPKERFSAEFPKEGPSILRIQQVVRGDSAAYFCASSPRTAKTYGYTFGSGTRLTVV.

This sequence joins TRBV5-4 and TRBJ2-5; 9 bases are a match to TRBD1. Trimming took 3 bases from V and 2 from J; bases not matched to a gene: 2. The germline gives CDR1 SGHNT, CDR2 YYREEE (reference sequence). This CDR3 region has 14 residues. The CDR3 here is CASSYGTGQETQYF. DNA for the CDR3: TGTGCCAGCAGCTACGGGACAGGGCAAGAGACCCAGTACTTC.

This clonotype was seen more than once but under ten times. The chain combines TRBV2 with TRBJ1-2; D remains ambiguous. Trimming took 2 bases from V and 2 from J, leaving 6 bases between them. The CDR3 runs 13 residues. The germline V gene encodes CDR1 SNHLY and CDR2 FYNNEI. Here the CDR3 DNA reads TGTGCCAGCAGTGAATCAGGAAACTATGGCTACACCTTC. As protein: CASSESGNYGYTF.

This clonotype appeared a few times. This chain uses TRBV29-1 with TRBJ2-7; weak D call: TRBD1 (6 bases). The V end lost 0 bases, the J end lost 6 bases, and 12 bases lay between the germline ends. The CDR3 is 13 residues long. Germline CDR1 SQVTM, CDR2 ANQGSEA. The CDR3 here is CSVEEYREGEQYF. CDR3 DNA sequence: TGCAGCGTTGAAGAGTACAGGGAAGGCGAGCAGTACTTC.

This clonotype appeared a few times. V and J are TRBV4-2 and TRBJ2-7; D possibly uses TRBD1 or TRBD2 (5 bases each). The V end lost 4 bases, the J end lost 3 bases, and 25 bases lay between the germline ends. Germline V gene data show CDR1 as LGHNA and CDR2 as YNFKEQ. The CDR3 sequence is 18 residues long. The CDR3 DNA reads as TGTGCCAGCAGCCCATTCCGAACTGACCGGGACCTAATCTACGAGCAGTACTTC. Its translation is CASSPFRTDRDLIYEQYF.

This clonotype has more than one count but fewer than ten. The rearrangement joins TRBV6-8 to TRBJ1-5; D gene unclear. Germline lookup yields CDR1 MNHGY and CDR2 SAAAGT. The CDR3 is 14 residues long. V dropped 8 bases and J dropped 0 bases, with 11 bases sitting between them. CDR3 DNA sequence: TGTGCCAGCCCGGCCCGGGGTAGCAATCAGCCCCAGCATTTT. It encodes CASPARGSNQPQHF.

The table lists this clonotype with a few counts. Here the CDR3 reads CASSFGGLNEQYV. The CDR3 DNA is TGTGCCAGCAGCTTTGGAGGGCTTAACGAGCAGTACGTC. The rearrangement uses TRBV7-6 and TRBJ2-7; perhaps TRBD2 as D (6 bases). CDR1 is SGHVS, CDR2 FNYEAQ, per germline. The CDR3 covers 13 residues. V dropped 3 bases and J dropped 5 bases, with 11 bases sitting between them.

This clonotype was counted between two and nine times. This rearrangement joins TRBV2 to TRBJ2-7; D is perhaps TRBD2 (5 bases). There are 13 residues in the CDR3. CDR1 SNHLY and CDR2 FYNNEI come from the germline V gene. V was cut by 8 bases and J by 1 base, with 12 bases left in between. CDR3 region: CASWSDWSYEQYF. The CDR3, as DNA: TGTGCCAGCTGGTCGGACTGGTCCTACGAGCAGTACTTC.

This clonotype showed up just a few times. V gene TRBV5-3 combines with J gene TRBJ2-3, with 7 bases that match TRBD2. TRBV5-3 falls under the ORF class, with uncertain function. V was pared by 7 bases and J by 14 bases, with 7 bases of the junction left unmatched. The CDR3 has 10 residues. The CDR3 here is CARQRLALYF. For the CDR3, the DNA is TGTGCCAGACAACGACTAGCTCTGTATTTT.

With regard to this clonotype: Being one base from a much bigger clone, this may be a read error. The chain couples TRBV27 to TRBJ2-7; D gene unclear. This CDR3 region has 12 residues. Trimming left V 5 bases short and J 0 bases short, with 5 bases between. Germline V CDR1 and CDR2: MNHEY, SMNVEV (reference sequence). The CDR3 loop is CASSPPSYEQYF. DNA for the CDR3: TGTGCCAGCAGTCCCCCCTCCTACGAGCAGTACTTC.

This clonotype was detected a few times. The J gene is TRBJ2-7, the V gene TRBV4-1, with no clear D. Trimming took off 1 base at V and 6 bases at J, with 13 bases between the two ends. The CDR3 is made up of 14 amino acids. Germline V gene lookup returns CDR1 MGHRA and CDR2 YSYEKL. CDR3 loop: CASSQGRPAPEQYF. The CDR3 nucleotides read TGCGCCAGCAGCCAAGGACGACCCGCCCCCGAGCAGTACTTC.

This clonotype was counted only a few times. A far larger clone is just one base off, so this is likely a read error. The V gene is TRBV28, the J gene TRBJ2-5, with D uncertain. The germline V gene encodes CDR1 MDHEN and CDR2 SYDVKM. This CDR3 is 11 amino acids long. V dropped 3 bases and J dropped 5 bases, with 4 bases sitting between them. The CDR3 DNA is TGTGCCAGCAGTTTTACGGAGACCCAGTACTTC. Its translation is CASSFTETQYF.

This clonotype has only a few counts. This chain uses TRBV29-1 with TRBJ1-2; the D gene is possibly TRBD1 (5 bases). With 4 bases removed from V and 4 bases from J, the gap between germline ends came to 7 bases. Germline V lookup: CDR1 SQVTM, CDR2 ANQGSEA. This CDR3 has 11 amino acids. Here the CDR3 reads CSVVGGYGYTF. Here the CDR3 DNA reads TGCAGCGTTGTTGGGGGCTATGGCTACACCTTC.

V usage is TRBV11-2 and J usage is TRBJ2-7; D possibly matches TRBD1 or TRBD2 (6 bases each). CDR3 size: 14 residues. Germline values: CDR1 SGHAT, CDR2 FQNNGV. Deletions cut 5 bases from V and 4 bases from J, with 15 bases between. CDR3 sequence (DNA): TGTGCCAGCAGCCTCGGAGGGGACATATACGAGCAGTACGTC. Amino acids: CASSLGGDIYEQYV.

This clonotype was observed many times. The chain has TRBV20-1 and TRBJ2-2, with D possibly being TRBD2 (6 bases). Germline V gene sequence: CDR1 DFQATT, CDR2 SNEGSKA (reference sequence). The CDR3 has 14 residues. V lost 0 bases, J lost 3 bases, and 8 bases lay in between. CDR3 bases: TGCAGTGCTAGAGACGGGAGTGACACCGGGGAGCTGTTTTTT. Amino acids: CSARDGSDTGELFF.

On this clonotype: This may stem from a read error, because a much larger clone lies one nucleotide away. The chain links TRBV2 to TRBJ2-1; 12 nucleotides match TRBD2. The last part of the DNA fits TRBJ2-7 better; the J call may be wrong. The CDR3 covers 16 residues. Germline V CDR1 and CDR2: SNHLY, FYNNEI. CDR3 sequence (DNA): TGTGCCAGCAGTGAGGAGACTAGCGGGAGACTGACTGAGCAGTACTTC. This gives the protein CASSEETSGRLTEQYF.

This clonotype was observed a few times. V is TRBV4-1 and J is TRBJ1-1; 7 bases match TRBD1. Per the germline V gene, CDR1 is MGHRA and CDR2 is YSYEKL. J gave up 0 bases and V 0 bases, and 7 bases lay outside the gene matches. The CDR3 runs to 17 residues. DNA for the CDR3: TGCGCCAGCAGCCAAGAGAGTATTACAGGGGTGAACACTGAAGCTTTCTTT. It yields the protein CASSQESITGVNTEAFF.

This clonotype showed up just a few times. The rearrangement uses TRBV12-3 or TRBV12-4 and TRBJ2-1, with 7 positions matching TRBD2. Trimming took 1 base from V and 10 from J; bases not matched to a gene: 10. The CDR3 loop spans 15 amino acids. The CDR3 nucleotides read TGTGCCAGCAGTTTAGGGTCGGGAGGATGGGGGGAGCAGTTCTTC. Protein: CASSLGSGGWGEQFF.

The J gene is TRBJ2-5, the V gene TRBV5-1, with 9 bases lining up with TRBD2. CDR1 and CDR2 (germline): SGHRS, YFSETQ. V gave up 5 bases and J gave up 4 bases; unmatched junction bases: 12. This CDR3 has 16 amino acids. The chain's CDR3 is CASRGLAGTVIETQYF. CDR3 sequence (DNA): TGCGCCAGCAGAGGGCTAGCGGGGACAGTAATAGAGACCCAGTACTTC.

This sequence joins TRBV6-1 and TRBJ2-2, with D tentatively TRBD1 (6 bases). This CDR3 is 16 amino acids long. Per germline, CDR1 MNHNS and CDR2 SASEGT. V was clipped by 3 bases and J by 0 bases, with 11 bases between them. The CDR3 is CASSDFTGTNTGELFF. The CDR3 DNA reads TGTGCCAGCAGTGACTTTACAGGGACGAACACCGGGGAGCTGTTTTTT.

This chain links TRBV20-1 with TRBJ2-3; D is perhaps TRBD2 (6 bases). The CDR3 is 18 amino acids. Germline V gene lookup returns CDR1 DFQATT and CDR2 SNEGSKA (reference sequence). Trimming pared 0 bases from V and 4 bases from J, leaving 23 bases between. The CDR3 DNA reads as TGCAGTGCTAGAGAACCTTGGCAGCGAGGCGGGGACGCAGATACGCAGTATTTT. It codes for CSAREPWQRGGDADTQYF.

This chain links TRBV20-1 with TRBJ2-4, with 7 bases lining up with TRBD1. The germline CDR1 and CDR2 sequences are DFQATT and SNEGSKA (reference sequence). The CDR3 sequence is 15 residues long. The trim removed 3 bases at V and 0 bases at J, leaving 5 bases unmatched. CDR3 DNA sequence: TGCAGTGCTAGTGGGACAGCAATAGCCAAAAACATTCAGTACTTC. This gives the protein CSASGTAIAKNIQYF.

The V gene is TRBV7-2, the J gene TRBJ2-7; D not certain. This CDR3 comprises 13 residues. CDR1 and CDR2 from the germline V gene are SGHTA and FQGNSA. V was cut by 1 base and J by 3 bases, with 7 bases left in between. The CDR3, as DNA: TGTGCCAGCAGCTTAGAGGGTGGCTACGAGCAGTACTTC. Protein product: CASSLEGGYEQYF.

The table lists this clonotype with a few counts. The chain combines TRBV29-1 with TRBJ1-1; no firm D call. There are 11 residues in the CDR3. The germline V gene has CDR1 SQVTM and CDR2 ANQGSEA. V shed 7 bases and J shed 1 base, with 7 bases lying between them. This chain's CDR3 is CSAGSNTEAFF. CDR3 in DNA: TGCAGCGCGGGCTCGAACACTGAAGCTTTCTTT.

The chain links TRBV28 to TRBJ1-1; 7 bases fit TRBD1. This CDR3 has 13 amino acids. The V gene's germline CDR1 is MDHEN and CDR2 SYDVKM. With V trimmed by 6 bases and J by 3 bases, 4 bases remained unmatched. The CDR3 region has the DNA TGTGCCAGCAGCACCAGGGGGGACACTGAAGCTTTCTTT. Protein: CASSTRGDTEAFF.

There are a few counts of this clonotype. The chain recombines TRBV15 with TRBJ2-5; a weak D match, TRBD1 (6 bases). V lost 4 bases to trimming and J lost 3 bases, with 18 bases between them. Germline V gene lookup returns CDR1 LNHNV and CDR2 YYDKDF (reference sequence). The CDR3 has 16 amino acids. In nucleotides, the CDR3 is TGTGCCACCAGCATTGATGGGCCGGGACAAGAAGAGACCCAGTACTTC. Protein product: CATSIDGPGQEETQYF.